This TCR beta chain came from a study of OX40 agonist ivuxolimab in advanced cancers. Findings and caveats of the study: Clonal expansion by week 6 occurred in CD4+ and CD8+ blood T cells (at 0.1 to 3.0 mg/kg).

In regard to this clone: Its cognate antigen is unknown.

Some clones are missing from TCRdb's copy, which holds only in-frame ones; the method was immunoSEQ multiplex PCR. Counted here are around 19,000 clones, roughly 74% occurring once; the ten biggest clones make up 14% to 15%. CDR3 length: 16 amino acids. The germline V gene encodes CDR1 MRHNA and CDR2 SNTAGT. With 8 bases clipped from V and 8 bases from J, the junction kept 14 bases outside the gene matches. The material sequenced was CD4+ or CD8+ T cells sorted from blood, taken in a trial of the OX40 agonist ivuxolimab. V is TRBV6-4 and J is TRBJ2-1; the match to TRBD2 covers 11 bases. The receptor was isolated from an adult with an advanced solid tumor such as melanoma, head and neck, liver or kidney cancer. CDR3 amino acids: CASEIISGRAGDEQFF. The CDR3 nucleotides read TGTGCCAGCGAGATAATTAGCGGGAGGGCCGGCGATGAGCAGTTCTTC.